This T cell receptor (beta chain) was identified during a study of identical twins. Overall study findings and caveats: Insertion counts were lower in abundant cord blood beta clonotypes, a trend that memory repertoires did not show.

V lost 4 bases to trimming and J lost 7 bases, with 7 bases between them. Germline CDR1 is DFQATT and CDR2 is SNEGSKA (reference sequence). This CDR3 region has 11 residues. Via MiXCR, TCRdb re-called the 5' RACE reads, giving one row per CDR3 protein. Of some 600,000 distinct CDR3 sequences in the sample, about 7.6% were seen once. Details on this clonotype: Its antigen is currently unknown.

These sequences were also reported in another study, on yellow fever vaccine responses in identical twins.

The chain has TRBV20-1 and TRBJ2-2, with D tentatively TRBD2 (6 bases). The sample consisted of PBMCs. This receptor was obtained from a woman between 18 and 29 years old in good health. CDR3 residues: CSAIGGGELFF. CDR3 in DNA: TGCAGTGCTATCGGGGGCGGGGAGCTGTTTTTT.